Sequencing of this T cell receptor beta chain was carried out in a study of cytomegalovirus exposure and HLA in healthy donors. Only one count was recorded for this clone. Primers for the PCR totalled 60 Vbeta and 13 Jbeta. The data were produced by immunoSEQ multiplex PCR, yet TCRdb's version contains in-frame clones alone and is incomplete. This table has about 160,000 clones, around 83% appearing once. CDR1 and CDR2 (germline): MDHEN, SYDVKM. The length of the CDR3 is 13 residues. V trimming: 2 bases; J trimming: 4 bases; junction bases outside the gene matches: 1. The receptor comes from a man younger than 35 in good health and CMV-seropositive. The material sequenced was PBMCs. This chain links TRBV28 with TRBJ2-7, with 8 bases matching TRBD2. The CDR3 DNA reads TGTGCCAGCAGTTTAAGCGGGGGTTACGAGCAGTACTTC. This translates into CASSLSGGYEQYF.